The source of this T cell receptor (beta chain) is a study of blood T cell repertoires in COVID-19. On the study more broadly: The United States, Italy and Spain supplied acute and convalescent COVID-19 samples. Sample material is recorded as cDNA or gDNA derived from T cells, B-cell-depleted T cells, or PBMCs.

Germline V CDR1 and CDR2: KGHSH, LQKENI. The V and J ends lost 8 bases and 10 bases, in that order; junction bases with no gene match: 13. This CDR3 comprises 14 residues. In the original processing: It was from reference gene primer amplification that nucleated cell counts were estimated. Produced via immunoSEQ multiplex PCR; TCRdb's table is partial and in-frame only. V and J calls plus clone size are reproduced from that table; the DNA served to infer D and trimming. Altogether some 320,000 clones are present, around 87% being singletons, with the ten largest covering around 8%. The rearrangement uses TRBV18 and TRBJ2-1; 8 bases align to TRBD2. The material sequenced was peripheral blood. The TCR originated in a woman in her 50s who had recovered from COVID-19. The DNA of the CDR3 is TGTGCCAGCCTTGGGTTGCGGGGGGCCTGGGAGCAGTTCTTC. This codes for CASLGLRGAWEQFF. Variable domain in full (rest from reference TRBV18 and TRBJ2-1): NAGVMQNPRHLVRRRGQEARLRCSPMKGHSHVYWYRQLPEEGLKFMVYLQKENIIDESGMPKERFSAEFPKEGPSILRIQQVVRGDSAAYFCASLGLRGAWEQFFGPGTRLTVL.